The 14 T cell receptor beta chains presented below share a single source sample, sequenced in a study of vaccination and CD4 T cells after COVID-19. Oncomine TCR Beta short-read sequencing was applied to DNA from cultured CD4+ T cells. Each CDR3 protein is one row after TCRdb ran MiXCR on the PCR reads. The sample records approximately 17,000 distinct CDR3 sequences, about 39% being singletons. Treatment noted: approximately nine-day PBMC culture with coronavirus spike peptide pools or control peptides (ViraFEST assay). What these receptors recognize is not known. The specimen was CD4+ T cells from blood, cultured in vitro. The receptors come from a human donor who had recovered from COVID-19.

This clonotype was seen only a few times. This chain connects TRBV20-1 to TRBJ2-1; 11 nucleotides match TRBD2. The germline V gene encodes CDR1 DFQATT and CDR2 SNEGSKA (reference sequence). V gave up 5 bases and J gave up 5 bases; unmatched junction bases: 8. The CDR3 length is 15 residues. CDR3 coding DNA: TGCAGTGCTCTCACCACTAGCGGGAGTGACAATGAGCAGTTCTTC. This codes for CSALTTSGSDNEQFF.

J is TRBJ1-1 and V is TRBV19, with 8 bases aligning to TRBD1. Germline CDR1 LNHDA, CDR2 SQIVND (reference sequence). The CDR3 loop spans 15 amino acids. V lost 1 base to trimming and J lost 4 bases; unmatched junction nucleotides: 5. The CDR3 DNA sequence: TGTGCCAGTAGTATAGTCGCAGGGGGCGGCACTGAAGCTTTCTTT. It specifies CASSIVAGGGTEAFF. Full variable domain (remainder filled in from reference TRBV19 and TRBJ1-1): DGGITQSPKYLFRKEGQNVTLSCEQNLNHDAMYWYRQDPGQGLRLIYYSQIVNDFQKGDIAEGYSVSREKKESFPLTVTSAQKNPTAFYLCASSIVAGGGTEAFFGQGTRLTVV.

J is TRBJ2-7 and V is TRBV7-6, with D perhaps matching TRBD1 (6 bases). Per the germline V gene, CDR1 is SGHVS and CDR2 is FNYEAQ. This CDR3 region has 14 residues. The V and J ends lost 1 base and 4 bases respectively, with 11 bases between them. The CDR3 nucleotides are TGTGCCAGCAGCTTAGGGACAGCCCCTTACGAGCAGTACTTC. Translation gives CASSLGTAPYEQYF.

This rearrangement joins TRBV6-2 or TRBV6-3 to TRBJ2-1; 12 bases line up with TRBD2. The CDR3 covers 16 residues. Germline V gene lookup returns CDR1 MNHEY and CDR2 SVGEGT. V dropped 7 bases and J dropped 5; count of bases not matched to a gene: 9. The DNA for the CDR3 is TGTGCCAGCAACCCTCGGCTAGCGGGAGGGGACAATGAGCAGTTCTTC. Residues: CASNPRLAGGDNEQFF.

V usage is TRBV20-1 and J usage is TRBJ2-1; D is unresolved. V was pared by 3 bases and J by 0 bases, with 6 bases between. CDR1 DFQATT and CDR2 SNEGSKA come from the germline V gene (reference sequence). This CDR3 has 13 residues. CDR3: CSASQDSYNEQFF. The CDR3 DNA reads as TGCAGTGCTAGTCAGGACTCCTACAATGAGCAGTTCTTC.

The rearrangement uses TRBV24-1 and TRBJ1-2, with D possibly matching TRBD1 (5 bases). Trimming pared 5 bases from V and 4 bases from J, leaving 10 bases between. This CDR3 is 13 amino acids long. Germline lookup yields CDR1 KGHDR and CDR2 SFDVKD. The CDR3 DNA sequence: TGTGCCACCAGTGCGGGGGGGACCTATGGCTACACCTTC. As protein: CATSAGGTYGYTF.

The V call is TRBV20-1, the J call TRBJ2-3; the match to TRBD2 covers 13 bases. Germline assignment: CDR1 DFQATT and CDR2 SNEGSKA (reference sequence). This CDR3 comprises 16 residues. After removal of 5 bases from V and 5 bases from J, the junction contained 10 bases not matched to a gene. CDR3 sequence (DNA): TGCAGTGCTGAGCTGGGACTAGCGGGATCCAGAGATACGCAGTATTTT. Protein sequence: CSAELGLAGSRDTQYF.

V is TRBV20-1 and J is TRBJ1-2; possible D gene TRBD1, 5 bases. V lost 4 bases and J 7 bases, leaving 16 bases between the germline ends. The CDR3 has 13 amino acids. The V gene's germline CDR1 is DFQATT and CDR2 SNEGSKA (reference sequence). CDR3 in amino acids: CSANPPGARGYTF. CDR3 bases: TGCAGTGCTAACCCCCCCGGGGCGCGTGGCTACACCTTC.

The chain joins TRBV27 to TRBJ2-3; 10 bases match TRBD2. Losses at the gene ends were 2 bases for V and 2 bases for J; bases not matched to a gene: 1. Germline V gene data show CDR1 as MNHEY and CDR2 as SMNVEV (reference sequence). The CDR3 totals 15 residues. The chain's CDR3 is CASSLSGRATDTQYF. CDR3 in DNA: TGTGCCAGCAGTTTAAGCGGGAGGGCCACAGATACGCAGTATTTT.

The V gene is TRBV5-4, the J gene TRBJ2-5, with D tentatively TRBD2 (6 bases). The CDR3 sequence is 16 residues long. The V and J ends lost 0 bases and 6 bases respectively, with 18 bases between them. The germline CDR1 and CDR2 sequences are SGHNT and YYREEE (reference sequence). DNA of the CDR3: TGTGCCAGCAGCTTGGGAGGTTGGGGAGGCGTGAAGACCCAGTACTTC. Translation: CASSLGGWGGVKTQYF.

The rearrangement joins TRBV20-1 to TRBJ2-2; D gene uncertain. Trimming removed 5 bases at V and 2 bases at J, with 6 bases between. CDR1 is DFQATT, CDR2 SNEGSKA, per germline (reference sequence). There are 12 residues in the CDR3. The CDR3: CSAGVNTGELFF. The CDR3 DNA follows: TGCAGTGCTGGGGTCAACACCGGGGAGCTGTTTTTT.

This chain joins TRBV20-1 and TRBJ2-1, with 10 bases fitting TRBD1. Germline V CDR1 and CDR2: DFQATT, SNEGSKA (reference sequence). CDR3 length: 15 residues. J was trimmed by 3 bases and V by 6 bases; bases with no gene match: 8. As DNA, the CDR3 is TGCAGTGCCCGTACCGGGACAGGGGTCTACAATGAGCAGTTCTTC. Its translation: CSARTGTGVYNEQFF.

The chain is built from TRBV5-1 and TRBJ2-7; unclear D gene. Trimming pared 3 bases from V and 0 bases from J, leaving 10 bases between. In germline, CDR1 is SGHRS, CDR2 YFSETQ. This CDR3 is built from 14 residues. The CDR3, as DNA: TGCGCCAGCAGCTATGGCGTTCGCTCCTACGAGCAGTACTTC. This encodes CASSYGVRSYEQYF.

This chain connects TRBV5-1 to TRBJ1-1; no clear D. The CDR3 has 13 amino acids. Germline values: CDR1 SGHRS, CDR2 YFSETQ. V gave up 1 base and J gave up 5 bases, with 9 bases separating them. The CDR3 bases are TGCGCCAGCAGCTTGAGGACCCCGACTGAAGCTTTCTTT. As protein: CASSLRTPTEAFF.